The clone carrying this T cell receptor (beta chain) was found a few times. What it binds is not known. The CDR3 contains 13 residues. Trimming at V came to 10 bases and at J to 10 bases, leaving 8 bases not matched to a gene. CDR1 and CDR2 from the germline V gene are SNHLY and FYNNEI. Template switching added a universal primer site, and cDNA bore unique molecular identifiers. TCRdb ran MiXCR on the 5' RACE reads and lists one entry per CDR3 protein. This table has more than 350,000 distinct CDR3 sequences, 7% to 9.5% appearing once. The record originates from a study of identical twins. Whole-study results and caveats: With abundant cord blood beta clonotypes, insertions were fewer; memory repertoires showed no such pattern. Beta out-of-frame sequences showed weaker excess sharing between twins. Models underpredicted monozygotic twin sharing of out-of-frame TCR alpha.

This chain joins TRBV2 and TRBJ2-1; TRBD2 matches 12 bases. What was sequenced was naive T cells sorted from blood. This receptor was obtained from a woman in her forties or fifties in good health. CDR3 nucleotide sequence: TGTGCCACCCGACTAGCGGGAGTTTGGGAGCAGTTCTTC. Residues: CATRLAGVWEQFF.